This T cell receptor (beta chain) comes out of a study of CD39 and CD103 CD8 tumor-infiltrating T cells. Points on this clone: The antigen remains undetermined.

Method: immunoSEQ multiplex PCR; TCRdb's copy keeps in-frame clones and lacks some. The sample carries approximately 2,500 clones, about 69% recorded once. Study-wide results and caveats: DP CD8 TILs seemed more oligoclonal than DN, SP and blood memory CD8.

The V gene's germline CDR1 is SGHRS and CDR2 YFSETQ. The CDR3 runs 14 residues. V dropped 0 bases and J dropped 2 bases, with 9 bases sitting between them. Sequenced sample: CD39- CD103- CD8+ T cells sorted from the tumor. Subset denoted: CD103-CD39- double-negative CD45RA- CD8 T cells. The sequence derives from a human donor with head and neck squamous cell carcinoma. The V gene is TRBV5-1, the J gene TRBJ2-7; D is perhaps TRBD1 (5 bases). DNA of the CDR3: TGCGCCAGCAGCTTGGAGGCAGGGACCTACGAGCAGTACTTC. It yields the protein CASSLEAGTYEQYF.